This T cell receptor (beta chain) comes out of a study of T cells after yellow fever vaccination. To note about this clonotype: Its antigen is as yet unknown.

Broader study findings: Once the booster was given, most primary-vaccination clones reappeared, at just under 98% for CD4 and approximately 88% for CD8.

V was clipped by 0 bases and J by 9 bases; unmatched bases: 10. The germline CDR1 and CDR2 sequences are SGHRS and YFSETQ. The CDR3 spans 16 residues. In making TCR cDNA, 5'RACE template switching added a universal primer site and UMIs to it. TCRdb reprocessed the 5' RACE reads with MiXCR, giving one entry per CDR3 protein. The top ten clones hold roughly a sixth of a sample with fewer than 500,000 distinct CDR3 sequences, approximately 19% of them seen once. The sequence came from a man younger than 30 who received the YFV17D yellow fever vaccine. Specimen: PBMCs, collected before the yellow fever booster vaccination. The chain recombines TRBV5-1 with TRBJ2-1, with TRBD2 matching 9 bases. CDR3 DNA: TGCGCCAGCAGCTTGGCCCCGGGCGGGGGGGCGATTGAGCAGTTCTTC. The encoded protein is CASSLAPGGGAIEQFF. Supplemented by reference TRBV5-1 and TRBJ2-1, the full variable domain reads KAGVTQTPRYLIKTRGQQVTLSCSPISGHRSVSWYQQTPGQGLQFLFEYFSETQRNKGNFPGRFSGRQFSNSRSEMNVSTLELGDSALYLCASSLAPGGGAIEQFFGPGTRLTVL.